The 26 T cell receptor beta chains reported below all come from one sample, sequenced in a study of shared clonotypes between healthy human individuals. Sequencing was performed with immunoSEQ multiplex PCR; in TCRdb, only in-frame clones are kept and a portion is missing. The profile covers about 2 million clones, with 85% to 95% appearing a single time and 0.13% taken by the ten largest. The sample consisted of naive CD4+ T cells sorted from blood. Subset denoted: CD45RA+ positively selected. The receptor source for this set is a man between 18 and 35 years old in good health.

V and J are TRBV30 and TRBJ2-5; the D is unclear. CDR3 length: 14 amino acids. Germline V gene data show CDR1 as GTSNPN and CDR2 as SVGIG (reference sequence). Trimming took 4 bases from V and 5 from J, leaving 17 bases between them. The CDR3 spells CAWKRGPSFETQYF. CDR3 DNA sequence: TGTGCCTGGAAACGAGGACCTTCTTTCGAGACCCAGTACTTC.

This clone was observed a single time. The rearrangement uses TRBV11-2 and TRBJ2-4; 10 bases map to TRBD1. V shed 5 bases and J 1 base; nucleotides not matched to a gene: 11. CDR3 length: 18 amino acids. Germline V gene data show CDR1 as SGHAT and CDR2 as FQNNGV. CDR3 nucleotides: TGTGCCAGCAGCCTAACCGGGACAGGGGCTGGGGCCAAAAACATTCAGTACTTC. Encoded protein: CASSLTGTGAGAKNIQYF.

The chain uses TRBV6-4 and TRBJ2-3, with D possibly called TRBD1 or TRBD2 (5 bases each). This CDR3 comprises 14 residues. V shed 5 bases and J shed 6 bases, with 15 bases lying between them. Germline V gene lookup returns CDR1 MRHNA and CDR2 SNTAGT. The CDR3 DNA reads TGTGCCAGCAGTACCCACGGGGCAGCGGATACGCAGTATTTT. It translates to CASSTHGAADTQYF.

This chain connects TRBV7-9 to TRBJ2-5, with D tentatively TRBD1 or TRBD2 (5 bases each). Germline V gene data show CDR1 as SEHNR and CDR2 as FQNEAQ (reference sequence). V was trimmed by 5 bases and J by 3 bases, leaving 10 bases between them. The CDR3 runs 13 residues. The DNA for the CDR3 is TGTGCCAGCAGCACCGGGGCCAAAGAGACCCAGTACTTC. This encodes CASSTGAKETQYF.

The rearrangement uses TRBV6-6 and TRBJ1-5, with D unresolved. Germline loops: CDR1 MNHNY, CDR2 SVGAGI (reference sequence). The CDR3 has 11 amino acids. Trimming pared 6 bases from V and 8 bases from J, leaving 8 bases between. The CDR3 coding sequence is TGTGCCAGCAGGGACTCGGAGCCCCAGCATTTT. Its translation: CASRDSEPQHF.

The V gene is TRBV6-5, the J gene TRBJ2-2; D is uncertain. Per the germline V gene, CDR1 is MNHEY and CDR2 is SVGAGI. Trimming removed 6 bases at V and 2 bases at J, with 13 bases between. The CDR3 contains 15 residues. The CDR3 loop is CASSPGLTNTGELFF. In DNA, the CDR3 is TGTGCCAGCAGCCCGGGCCTAACAAACACCGGGGAGCTGTTTTTT.

This clone was recorded at least ten times. The chain recombines TRBV28 with TRBJ1-1, with no clear D. Per germline, CDR1 MDHEN and CDR2 SYDVKM. This CDR3 region has 10 residues. Trimming took 5 bases from V and 11 from J, leaving 9 bases between them. This chain's CDR3 is CASSRLVAFF. CDR3 coding DNA: TGTGCCAGCAGTCGTTTAGTGGCTTTCTTT. The complete variable domain, with remaining parts taken from reference TRBV28 and TRBJ1-1, reads DVKVTQSSRYLVKRTGEKVFLECVQDMDHENMFWYRQDPGLGLRLIYFSYDVKMKEKGDIPEGYSVSREKKERFSLILESASTNQTSMYLCASSRLVAFFGQGTRLTVV.

As to this clone: Other DNA sequences in this specimen translate into the identical CDR3. V gene TRBV19 combines with J gene TRBJ2-7, with 8 bases fitting TRBD1. The CDR3 sequence is 13 residues long. Germline V gene lookup returns CDR1 LNHDA and CDR2 SQIVND (reference sequence). With V trimmed by 6 bases and J by 3 bases, 4 bases remained unmatched. As DNA, the CDR3 is TGTGCCAGTAGAGGACAGGGTAGCTACGAGCAGTACTTC. Translation gives CASRGQGSYEQYF.

The rearrangement uses TRBV18 and TRBJ1-1; 7 bases line up with TRBD1. The CDR3 length is 14 residues. The J segment lost 2 bases and the V segment lost 4 bases, leaving 4 bases of the junction unmatched. Germline assignment: CDR1 KGHSH and CDR2 LQKENI. This chain's CDR3 is CASSRGQSNTEAFF. CDR3 DNA: TGTGCCAGCTCACGGGGACAGAGCAACACTGAAGCTTTCTTT. Complete variable domain (other parts from reference TRBV18 and TRBJ1-1): NAGVMQNPRHLVRRRGQEARLRCSPMKGHSHVYWYRQLPEEGLKFMVYLQKENIIDESGMPKERFSAEFPKEGPSILRIQQVVRGDSAAYFCASSRGQSNTEAFFGQGTRLTVV.

This chain links TRBV11-2 with TRBJ2-5, with 8 positions matching TRBD1. The CDR3 totals 13 residues. CDR1 is SGHAT and CDR2 is FQNNGV in the germline V gene. V shed 8 bases, J shed 2 bases, and the junction held 4 bases outside the gene matches. The CDR3 reads CASRRDRQETQYF. In nucleotides, the CDR3 is TGTGCCAGCCGTCGGGACAGGCAAGAGACCCAGTACTTC. Complete variable domain (other parts from reference TRBV11-2 and TRBJ2-5): EAGVAQSPRYKIIEKRQSVAFWCNPISGHATLYWYQQILGQGPKLLIQFQNNGVVDDSQLPKDRFSAERLKGVDSTLKIQPAKLEDSAVYLCASRRDRQETQYFGPGTRLLVL.

V gene TRBV7-3 combines with J gene TRBJ2-2; 7 positions match TRBD2. V lost 5 bases, J lost 6 bases, and 6 bases stayed unmatched. Germline CDR1 and CDR2: SGHTA and FQGTGA. The CDR3 is 14 amino acids. DNA for the CDR3: TGTGCCAGCAGCGCCGGACTAGTGGCCGGGGAGCTGTTTTTT. Residues: CASSAGLVAGELFF.

The chain uses TRBV2 and TRBJ1-3; D remains unclear. The CDR3 totals 16 residues. V was trimmed by 5 bases and J by 0 bases, leaving 14 bases between them. Germline CDR1 is SNHLY and CDR2 is FYNNEI. In nucleotides, the CDR3 is TGTGCCAGCAGTCCGTACAGCTTCAGCTCTGGAAACACCATATATTTT. Encoded protein: CASSPYSFSSGNTIYF.

V gene TRBV18 combines with J gene TRBJ1-5, with 7 positions matching TRBD1. The ends lost 4 bases at V and 4 bases at J; junction bases unmatched: 4. There are 14 residues in the CDR3. Per the germline V gene, CDR1 is KGHSH and CDR2 is LQKENI. In nucleotides, the CDR3 is TGTGCCAGCTCACTACAGGGGAAGAATCAGCCCCAGCATTTT. Translated, it gives CASSLQGKNQPQHF.

The chain couples TRBV7-9 to TRBJ1-4; unclear D gene. Germline CDR1 reads SEHNR; CDR2 reads FQNEAQ (reference sequence). The CDR3 runs to 15 residues. With 3 bases removed from V and 3 bases from J, the gap between germline ends came to 11 bases. The CDR3 sequence is CASSFSPGANEKLFF. Written as DNA, the CDR3 is TGTGCCAGCAGCTTCTCCCCGGGAGCTAATGAAAAACTGTTTTTT.

This clone was found once. The CDR3 sequence: CASSSGTSGRNSYNEQFF. Here the CDR3 DNA reads TGTGCCAGCAGCTCCGGGACTAGCGGGAGAAACTCCTACAATGAGCAGTTCTTC. This sequence joins TRBV5-4 and TRBJ2-1; 14 bases are a match to TRBD2. This CDR3 is 18 amino acids long. The V segment lost 3 bases and the J segment 0 bases; nucleotides outside the gene matches: 5. CDR1 SGHNT and CDR2 YYREEE come from the germline V gene (reference sequence).

The CDR3 DNA is TGCGCCAGCACCACCCAAGGGGCAGCCGTAGAGACCCAGTACTTC. Translation gives CASTTQGAAVETQYF. The chain combines TRBV5-1 with TRBJ2-5; tentative D call: TRBD1 (5 bases). CDR3 length: 15 amino acids. Looked up from germline, CDR1 is SGHRS and CDR2 is YFSETQ. Trimming stripped 6 bases from V and 4 bases from J, with 19 bases between. Filled out from reference TRBV5-1 and TRBJ2-5, the complete variable domain reads KAGVTQTPRYLIKTRGQQVTLSCSPISGHRSVSWYQQTPGQGLQFLFEYFSETQRNKGNFPGRFSGRQFSNSRSEMNVSTLELGDSALYLCASTTQGAAVETQYFGPGTRLLVL.

This chain connects TRBV2 to TRBJ1-1; tentative D call: TRBD1 (5 bases). There are 14 residues in the CDR3. Trimming left V 7 bases short and J 1 base short, with 13 bases between. The germline CDR1 and CDR2 sequences are SNHLY and FYNNEI. CDR3 amino acids: CASKGRQTNTEAFF. CDR3 DNA: TGTGCCAGCAAGGGTAGACAGACGAACACTGAAGCTTTCTTT.

This CDR3 is CASSSSGGARNEQFF. The CDR3 bases are TGTGCCAGCTCATCCAGCGGGGGGGCCAGGAATGAGCAGTTCTTC. The rearrangement uses TRBV18 and TRBJ2-1, with 10 bases matching TRBD2. Per germline, CDR1 KGHSH and CDR2 LQKENI. CDR3 length equals 15 residues. V was pared by 5 bases and J by 7 bases, with 8 bases of the junction left unmatched.

This clone was observed a handful of times. V usage is TRBV4-3 and J usage is TRBJ1-1, with D perhaps matching TRBD1 (5 bases). Trimming removed 1 base at V and 4 bases at J, with 13 bases between. The CDR3 contains 15 residues. The V gene's germline CDR1 is LGHNA and CDR2 YSLEER. The CDR3 loop is CASSQGGRSLTEAFF. The CDR3 DNA is TGCGCCAGCAGCCAAGGGGGCAGGTCTCTCACTGAAGCTTTCTTT.

The J gene is TRBJ1-5, the V gene TRBV28; D is uncertain. The CDR3 loop spans 13 amino acids. Germline CDR1 MDHEN, CDR2 SYDVKM. Trimming cost V 4 bases and J 0 bases, with 4 bases left between them. CDR3 amino acids: CASSSNSNQPQHF. The CDR3 DNA reads TGTGCCAGCAGTTCTAATAGCAATCAGCCCCAGCATTTT.

This chain links TRBV4-1 with TRBJ2-5; D unclear. The CDR3 covers 15 residues. Trimming pared 1 base from V and 1 base from J, leaving 10 bases between. Germline loops: CDR1 MGHRA, CDR2 YSYEKL. CDR3 sequence (DNA): TGCGCCAGCAGCCAAGTCCAATACTTCCAAGAGACCCAGTACTTC. This sequence encodes CASSQVQYFQETQYF.

The chain joins TRBV19 to TRBJ1-2; perhaps TRBD1 as D (6 bases). This CDR3 region has 15 residues. Germline V gene lookup returns CDR1 LNHDA and CDR2 SQIVND (reference sequence). V was cut by 4 bases and J by 6 bases, with 18 bases left in between. This CDR3 is CASSTGTRARHGYTF. CDR3 DNA: TGTGCCAGTAGTACCGGGACACGGGCTCGACATGGCTACACCTTC.

The V gene is TRBV5-1, the J gene TRBJ1-2; D is perhaps TRBD1 (6 bases). CDR3 length: 16 residues. Trimming took off 0 bases at V and 2 bases at J, with 14 bases between the two ends. Germline assignment: CDR1 SGHRS and CDR2 YFSETQ. In nucleotides, the CDR3 is TGCGCCAGCAGCTTGGCCTCGGGGGCCCCAAACTATGGCTACACCTTC. Protein sequence: CASSLASGAPNYGYTF.

This clone appeared a single time. The chain uses TRBV7-9 and TRBJ2-1, with 12 bases aligning to TRBD2. CDR1 is SEHNR, CDR2 FQNEAQ, per germline (reference sequence). CDR3 length equals 14 residues. After removal of 8 bases from V and 12 bases from J, the junction contained 11 bases not matched to a gene. In nucleotides, the CDR3 is TGTGCCAGCCGAGTGACTAGCGGGGGCAGAGGGCAGTTCTTC. It specifies CASRVTSGGRGQFF.

J is TRBJ1-5 and V is TRBV6-1, with TRBD1 matching over 12 bases. Germline values: CDR1 MNHNS, CDR2 SASEGT. V was clipped by 7 bases and J by 7 bases; unmatched bases: 5. This CDR3 contains 14 residues. The CDR3 bases are TGTGCCAGCACCGGGACAGGGGGCGTCCAGCCCCAGCATTTT. Its translation: CASTGTGGVQPQHF.

The gene calls are TRBV6-1 and TRBJ2-2; 9 bases match TRBD1. Germline V gene data show CDR1 as MNHNS and CDR2 as SASEGT. The CDR3 totals 14 residues. J lost 4 bases, V lost 6 bases, and 3 bases had no gene match. CDR3 residues: CASSLDRGTGELFF. CDR3 nucleotide sequence: TGTGCCAGCAGCCTGGACAGGGGCACCGGGGAGCTGTTTTTT.